The 6 T cell receptor beta chains below were found in one sample sequenced in a study of T cells after yellow fever vaccination. MiXCR, run by TCRdb on the 5' RACE reads, gives a single entry per CDR3 protein. The table lists about 550,000 distinct CDR3 sequences, roughly 19% of them singletons. Material: PBMCs, obtained 15 days after the yellow fever booster vaccination. The receptor set was obtained from a man aged 25 to 40 who received the YFV17D yellow fever vaccine.

The chain employs TRBV12-3 or TRBV12-4 and TRBJ2-7; a weak D match, TRBD2 (6 bases). This CDR3 region has 14 residues. Trimming shortened V by 8 bases and J by 4 bases, and 18 bases separated the two germline ends. CDR3 nucleotides: TGTGCCAGCGGAGGAGTAGCGGCAGGATACGAGCAGTACTTC. Protein product: CASGGVAAGYEQYF.

Only a few counts were recorded for this clonotype. The chain employs TRBV19 and TRBJ2-7; TRBD1 matches at 7 bases. This CDR3 comprises 14 residues. Trimming removed 10 bases from V and 3 bases from J; junction bases left unmatched: 12. Germline V CDR1 and CDR2: LNHDA, SQIVND (reference sequence). The CDR3 loop reads CATKGWDSSYEQYF. Written as DNA, the CDR3 is TGTGCCACCAAGGGCTGGGACAGTAGCTACGAGCAGTACTTC.

This clonotype has more than one count but fewer than ten. One junction end does not reproduce the germline sequence, and a read error may be involved. This chain connects TRBV7-7 to TRBJ2-3, with D perhaps TRBD2 (6 bases). This CDR3 has 15 residues. Germline CDR1 SSHAT, CDR2 FNYEAQ (reference sequence). CDR3 bases: TGTGCTAGCAGCTTAGGTCAGGGAGGTGCAGATACGCAGTATTTT. Translated: CASSLGQGGADTQYF. Full variable domain (remainder filled in from reference TRBV7-7 and TRBJ2-3): GAGVSQSPRYKVTKRGQDVTLRCDPISSHATLYWYQQALGQGPEFLTYFNYEAQPDKSGLPSDRFSAERPEGSISTLTIQRTEQRDSAMYRCASSLGQGGADTQYFGPGTRLTVL.

This clonotype showed up just a few times. The chain recombines TRBV27 with TRBJ2-7, with 7 bases aligning to TRBD2. Germline-derived CDR1 and CDR2 are MNHEY and SMNVEV (reference sequence). The V segment lost 7 bases and the J segment 4 bases; nucleotides outside the gene matches: 16. The CDR3 is made up of 16 amino acids. The CDR3 bases are TGTGCCAGCACCCCCTTCGTGGGGGGGACCAATTACGAGCAGTACTTC. Protein sequence: CASTPFVGGTNYEQYF.

This clonotype came up a few times. The CDR3: CASSFATANEQFF. The CDR3, as DNA: TGTGCCAGCAGTTTTGCGACAGCCAATGAGCAGTTCTTC. V is TRBV12-3 or TRBV12-4 and J is TRBJ2-1; perhaps TRBD1 as D (5 bases). V was pared by 3 bases and J by 6 bases, with 9 bases between. The CDR3 has 13 residues.

J is TRBJ1-5 and V is TRBV18; the D is unclear. Germline-derived CDR1 and CDR2 are KGHSH and LQKENI. Trimming shortened V by 2 bases and J by 5 bases, and 10 bases separated the two germline ends. The CDR3 is 14 amino acids. The DNA for the CDR3 is TGTGCCAGCTCACCAAATATGGCCTATCAGCCCCAGCATTTT. It is translated as CASSPNMAYQPQHF.